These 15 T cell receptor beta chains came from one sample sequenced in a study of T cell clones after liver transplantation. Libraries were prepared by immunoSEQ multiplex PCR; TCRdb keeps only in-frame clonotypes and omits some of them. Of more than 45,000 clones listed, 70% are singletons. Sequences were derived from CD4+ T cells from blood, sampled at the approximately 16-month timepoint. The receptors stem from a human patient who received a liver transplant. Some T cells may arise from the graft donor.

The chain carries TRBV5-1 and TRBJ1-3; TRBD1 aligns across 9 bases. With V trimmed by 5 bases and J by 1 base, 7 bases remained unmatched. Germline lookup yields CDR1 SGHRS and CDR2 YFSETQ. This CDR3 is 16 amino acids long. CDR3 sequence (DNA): TGCGCCAGCAGGAAGAGCGGGACAGGGTCTGGAAACACCATATATTTT. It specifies CASRKSGTGSGNTIYF.

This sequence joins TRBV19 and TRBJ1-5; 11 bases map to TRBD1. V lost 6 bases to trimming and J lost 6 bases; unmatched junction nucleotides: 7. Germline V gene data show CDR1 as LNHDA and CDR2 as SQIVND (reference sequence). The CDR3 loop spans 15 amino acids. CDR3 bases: TGTGCCAGTAGCTCGGGACAGGGGGGATTTCAGCCCCAGCATTTT. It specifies CASSSGQGGFQPQHF.

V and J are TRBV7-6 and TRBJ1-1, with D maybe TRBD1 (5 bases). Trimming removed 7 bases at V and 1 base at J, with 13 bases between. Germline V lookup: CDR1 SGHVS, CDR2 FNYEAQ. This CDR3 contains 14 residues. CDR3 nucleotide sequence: TGTGCCAGCACCCCTGGGGGTAGGAACACTGAAGCTTTCTTT. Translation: CASTPGGRNTEAFF. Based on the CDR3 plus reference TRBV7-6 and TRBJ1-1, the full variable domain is GAGVSQSPRYKVTKRGQDVALRCDPISGHVSLYWYRQALGQGPEFLTYFNYEAQQDKSGLPNDRFSAERPEGSISTLTIQRTEQRDSAMYRCASTPGGRNTEAFFGQGTRLTVV.

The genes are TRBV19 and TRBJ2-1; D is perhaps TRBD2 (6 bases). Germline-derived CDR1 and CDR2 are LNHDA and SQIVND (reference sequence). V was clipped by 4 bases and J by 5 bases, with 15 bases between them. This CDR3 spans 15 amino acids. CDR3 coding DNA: TGTGCCAGTAGTAGATTGGTAGCGGACAACAATGAGCAGTTCTTC. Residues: CASSRLVADNNEQFF.

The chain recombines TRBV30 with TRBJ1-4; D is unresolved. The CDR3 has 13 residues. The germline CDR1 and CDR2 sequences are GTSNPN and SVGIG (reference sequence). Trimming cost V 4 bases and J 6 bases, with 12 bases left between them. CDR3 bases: TGTGCCTGGAAGGCGGGGAGGGATGAAAAACTGTTTTTT. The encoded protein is CAWKAGRDEKLFF.

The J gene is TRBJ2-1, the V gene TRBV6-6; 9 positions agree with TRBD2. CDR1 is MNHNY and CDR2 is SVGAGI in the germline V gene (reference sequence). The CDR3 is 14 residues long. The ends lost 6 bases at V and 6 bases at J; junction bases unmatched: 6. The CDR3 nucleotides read TGTGCCAGCAGGCGGGAGGGCCTTTTCAATGAGCAGTTCTTC. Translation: CASRREGLFNEQFF.

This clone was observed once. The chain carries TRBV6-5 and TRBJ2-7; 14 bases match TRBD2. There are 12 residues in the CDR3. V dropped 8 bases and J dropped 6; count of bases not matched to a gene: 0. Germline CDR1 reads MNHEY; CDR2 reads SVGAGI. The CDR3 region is CASGTSGGEQYF. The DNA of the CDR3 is TGTGCCAGCGGGACTAGCGGGGGCGAGCAGTACTTC.

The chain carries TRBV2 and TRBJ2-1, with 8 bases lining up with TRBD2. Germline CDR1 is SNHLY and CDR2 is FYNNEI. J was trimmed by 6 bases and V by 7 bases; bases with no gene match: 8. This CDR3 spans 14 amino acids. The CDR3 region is CASIQRELGNEQFF. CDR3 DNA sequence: TGTGCCAGCATCCAGCGGGAGTTGGGCAATGAGCAGTTCTTC. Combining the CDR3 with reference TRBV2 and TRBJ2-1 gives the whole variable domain EPEVTQTPSHQVTQMGQEVILRCVPISNHLYFYWYRQILGQKVEFLVSFYNNEISEKSEIFDDQFSVERPDGSNFTLKIRSTKLEDSAMYFCASIQRELGNEQFFGPGTRLTVL.

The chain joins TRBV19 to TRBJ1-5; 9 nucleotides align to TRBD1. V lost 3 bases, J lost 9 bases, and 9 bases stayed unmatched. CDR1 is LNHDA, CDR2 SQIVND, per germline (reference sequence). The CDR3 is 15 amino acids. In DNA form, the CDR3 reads TGTGCCAGTAGTATGGGGGGGACAGGGCAGGGGCCCCAGCATTTT. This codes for CASSMGGTGQGPQHF.

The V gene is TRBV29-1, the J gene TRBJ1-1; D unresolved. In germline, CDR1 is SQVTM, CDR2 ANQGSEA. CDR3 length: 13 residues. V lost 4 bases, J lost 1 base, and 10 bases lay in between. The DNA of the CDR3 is TGCAGCGTTGCAAGAATAGAGAACACTGAAGCTTTCTTT. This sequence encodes CSVARIENTEAFF.

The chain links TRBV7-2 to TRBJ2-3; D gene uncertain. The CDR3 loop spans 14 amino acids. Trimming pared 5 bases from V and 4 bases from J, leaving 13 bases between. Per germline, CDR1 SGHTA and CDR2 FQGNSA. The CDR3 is CASSLDASSDTQYF. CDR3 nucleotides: TGTGCCAGCAGCCTCGACGCATCTTCAGATACGCAGTATTTT.

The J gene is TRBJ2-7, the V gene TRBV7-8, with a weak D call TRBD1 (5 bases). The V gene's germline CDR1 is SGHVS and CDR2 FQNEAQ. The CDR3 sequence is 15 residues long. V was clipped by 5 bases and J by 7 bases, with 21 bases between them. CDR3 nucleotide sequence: TGTGCCAGCAGCCCAGGATGGTCAGGAACAGGAGAGCAGTACTTC. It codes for CASSPGWSGTGEQYF.

In nucleotides, the CDR3 is TGTGCCAGCAGCTCGACAGGGGGCAACACCGGGGAGCTGTTTTTT. This gives the protein CASSSTGGNTGELFF. This rearrangement joins TRBV7-8 to TRBJ2-2; 10 nucleotides match TRBD1. Looked up from germline, CDR1 is SGHVS and CDR2 is FQNEAQ. This CDR3 contains 15 residues. With 4 bases clipped from V and 2 bases from J, the junction kept 1 base outside the gene matches.

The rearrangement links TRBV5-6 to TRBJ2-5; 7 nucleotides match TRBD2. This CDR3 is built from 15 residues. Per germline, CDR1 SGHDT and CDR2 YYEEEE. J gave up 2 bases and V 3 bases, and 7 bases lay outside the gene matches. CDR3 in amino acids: CASSSGLVPQETQYF. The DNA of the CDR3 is TGTGCCAGCAGCTCCGGACTAGTGCCACAAGAGACCCAGTACTTC.

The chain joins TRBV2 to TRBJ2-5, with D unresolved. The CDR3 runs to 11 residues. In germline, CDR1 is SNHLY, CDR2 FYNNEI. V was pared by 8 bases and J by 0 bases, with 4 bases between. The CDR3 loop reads CASQYQETQYF. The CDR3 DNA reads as TGTGCCAGCCAGTACCAAGAGACCCAGTACTTC. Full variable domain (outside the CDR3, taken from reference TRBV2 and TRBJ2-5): EPEVTQTPSHQVTQMGQEVILRCVPISNHLYFYWYRQILGQKVEFLVSFYNNEISEKSEIFDDQFSVERPDGSNFTLKIRSTKLEDSAMYFCASQYQETQYFGPGTRLLVL.